The 11 T cell receptor beta chains reported below all come from one sample, sequenced in a study of regulatory T cells in long-lasting Graves disease (dated by TCRdb to the early 2020s). The method was multiplex PCR. Sequencing used an Illumina HiSeq 4000. TCR beta libraries were built with iRepertoire HTBI primers and Arm-PCR amplification of CDR3 regions. The raw public reads went through TCRdb reprocessing: fastp at Q25, MiXCR clone calling, in-frame beta chains kept. CDR3 protein duplicates are merged, each entry listing the most common genes and DNA. This sample lists a few hundred thousand distinct CDR3 sequences; about 20% were detected once. The ten top clones hold approximately 25% of the sample. In the paper's terms, the time point label means: persistent/refractory GD, antithyroid drugs over 5 years with positive TRAb. For both TCR sequencing and RNA sequencing, RNA was extracted from PBMCs in TRIzol.

The sequencing here drew on peripheral blood mononuclear cells (PBMCs), taken when the disease was refractory, from a patient treated with antithyroid drugs. The origin of the receptors is a female donor with Graves disease.

This clonotype was observed a few times. This sequence joins TRBV11-2 and TRBJ2-7; D is unresolved. The V gene lost 1 base and the J gene lost 2 bases, with 12 bases spanning the gap. The CDR3 has 15 residues. Germline V gene lookup returns CDR1 SGHAT and CDR2 FQNNGV. CDR3 DNA sequence: TGTGCCAGCAGCTTAGCGCAAGGCAGGACCTACGAGCAGTACTTC. This translates into CASSLAQGRTYEQYF.

Worth noting for this clonotype: This clone may be a read error of a much larger clone one base away. The CDR3 sequence: CASIPAGQGTQYF. In DNA form, the CDR3 reads TGTGCCAGCATCCCGGCTGGTCAAGGGACCCAGTACTTC. This chain links TRBV28 with TRBJ2-5; D gene ambiguous. Germline V gene lookup returns CDR1 MDHEN and CDR2 SYDVKM. The CDR3 contains 13 residues.

This clonotype was seen many times. The J gene is TRBJ2-7, the V gene TRBV28; D may be TRBD1 or TRBD2 (5 bases each). This CDR3 has 16 residues. Germline values: CDR1 MDHEN, CDR2 SYDVKM. Trimming shortened V by 6 bases and J by 0 bases, and 18 bases separated the two germline ends. DNA of the CDR3: TGTGCCAGCAGCAGCCCTGGGACGCCGAGCTCCTACGAGCAGTACTTC. Amino acid sequence: CASSSPGTPSSYEQYF.

V usage is TRBV6-1 and J usage is TRBJ1-4; 9 bases agree with TRBD1. Germline CDR1 and CDR2: MNHNS and SASEGT. CDR3 size: 14 residues. V gave up 4 bases and J gave up 12 bases; unmatched junction bases: 9. The CDR3 protein is CASSGQGVGEELFF. The CDR3, as DNA: TGTGCCAGCAGTGGACAGGGGGTAGGGGAAGAACTGTTTTTT.

The J gene is TRBJ2-2, the V gene TRBV5-1, with 10 positions matching TRBD2. After removal of 7 bases from V and 4 bases from J, the junction contained 4 bases not matched to a gene. The CDR3 is made up of 14 amino acids. CDR1 and CDR2 from the germline V gene are SGHRS and YFSETQ. In nucleotides, the CDR3 is TGCGCCAGCCTAGCGGGAGTGGCCACCGGGGAGCTGTTTTTT. It yields the protein CASLAGVATGELFF.

This clonotype showed up just a few times. V gene TRBV19 combines with J gene TRBJ2-7, with 8 bases fitting TRBD1. The CDR3 runs 17 residues. The germline V gene encodes CDR1 LNHDA and CDR2 SQIVND (reference sequence). Trimming took 4 bases from V and 2 from J; bases not matched to a gene: 13. The CDR3 nucleotides read TGTGCCAGTAGTAAAAAGGGGACAGGTACGGATACCTACGAGCAGTACTTC. The encoded protein is CASSKKGTGTDTYEQYF.

This clonotype was seen more than once but under ten times. Germline is not matched at one junction end, which may reflect a read error. This chain uses TRBV20-1 with TRBJ1-1, with D unresolved. Germline CDR1 DFQATT, CDR2 SNEGSKA (reference sequence). The CDR3 spans 14 residues. The CDR3 DNA reads TGCAGTGCTAGAGATCGGAGGAACTTCGCTGAAACTTTCTTT. Translation gives CSARDRRNFAETFF.

The sample holds many counts of this clonotype. Here the CDR3 reads CASSTSGTGMAEQYF. CDR3 bases: TGTGCCAGCAGTACCTCCGGGACAGGGATGGCAGAGCAGTACTTC. The chain carries TRBV12-3 or TRBV12-4 and TRBJ2-7; TRBD1 aligns across 9 bases. There are 15 residues in the CDR3. Unmatched junction bases numbered 12, after V lost 5 bases and J lost 7 bases.

This clonotype showed up many times. The chain combines TRBV11-2 with TRBJ1-1; D is perhaps TRBD1 (6 bases). Germline CDR1 SGHAT, CDR2 FQNNGV. The ends were cut back, 5 bases at V and 5 bases at J, with 15 bases in the middle. This CDR3 is built from 14 residues. The CDR3 reads CASSLMTGKTEAFF. CDR3 bases: TGTGCCAGCAGCCTTATGACAGGAAAGACTGAAGCTTTCTTT. The full variable domain, rest sourced from reference TRBV11-2 and TRBJ1-1, is EAGVAQSPRYKIIEKRQSVAFWCNPISGHATLYWYQQILGQGPKLLIQFQNNGVVDDSQLPKDRFSAERLKGVDSTLKIQPAKLEDSAVYLCASSLMTGKTEAFFGQGTRLTVV.

The chain uses TRBV7-2 and TRBJ2-1; D unresolved. V was pared by 0 bases and J by 6 bases, with 3 bases between. The CDR3 consists of 12 residues. Germline CDR1 is SGHTA and CDR2 is FQGNSA. The CDR3 DNA reads TGTGCCAGCAGCTTAGCGGCCAATGAGCAGTTCTTC. It encodes CASSLAANEQFF.

This clonotype occurred many times. The chain carries TRBV20-1 and TRBJ1-2, with a possible D match to TRBD1 (5 bases). Trimming shortened V by 3 bases and J by 4 bases, and 9 bases separated the two germline ends. The CDR3 has 12 residues. The germline V gene has CDR1 DFQATT and CDR2 SNEGSKA (reference sequence). CDR3 sequence (DNA): TGCAGTGCTAGTGACAGAACCTATGGCTACACCTTC. This encodes CSASDRTYGYTF.